Sequencing of this T cell receptor (beta chain) was carried out in a study of blood T cell repertoires in COVID-19. Whole-study context: Spain, Italy and the United States supplied samples that represented acute and convalescent COVID-19. PBMCs, B-cell-depleted T cells, or T cells provided the cDNA or gDNA that made up the material.

V was pared by 8 bases and J by 0 bases, with 4 bases of the junction left unmatched. Germline CDR1 reads MNHEY; CDR2 reads SMNVEV (reference sequence). The CDR3 totals 15 residues. Clones were read by immunoSEQ multiplex PCR, and TCRdb kept only the in-frame ones, dropping some. The table lists approximately 220,000 clones, over 80% of them singletons, with 0.95% to 1.5% in the top ten. Before being deemed recovered, Cohort 3 donors had two negative PCRs, clearance, or symptom resolution. Sequenced input: PBMCs or T cells enriched from blood (not recorded which). This clonotype originated in a man aged 25 to 45 who had recovered from COVID-19. V and J are TRBV27 and TRBJ2-6; 7 positions agree with TRBD1. This chain's CDR3 is CASGTASSGANVLTF. For the CDR3, the DNA is TGTGCCAGCGGGACAGCAAGCTCTGGGGCCAACGTCCTGACTTTC.